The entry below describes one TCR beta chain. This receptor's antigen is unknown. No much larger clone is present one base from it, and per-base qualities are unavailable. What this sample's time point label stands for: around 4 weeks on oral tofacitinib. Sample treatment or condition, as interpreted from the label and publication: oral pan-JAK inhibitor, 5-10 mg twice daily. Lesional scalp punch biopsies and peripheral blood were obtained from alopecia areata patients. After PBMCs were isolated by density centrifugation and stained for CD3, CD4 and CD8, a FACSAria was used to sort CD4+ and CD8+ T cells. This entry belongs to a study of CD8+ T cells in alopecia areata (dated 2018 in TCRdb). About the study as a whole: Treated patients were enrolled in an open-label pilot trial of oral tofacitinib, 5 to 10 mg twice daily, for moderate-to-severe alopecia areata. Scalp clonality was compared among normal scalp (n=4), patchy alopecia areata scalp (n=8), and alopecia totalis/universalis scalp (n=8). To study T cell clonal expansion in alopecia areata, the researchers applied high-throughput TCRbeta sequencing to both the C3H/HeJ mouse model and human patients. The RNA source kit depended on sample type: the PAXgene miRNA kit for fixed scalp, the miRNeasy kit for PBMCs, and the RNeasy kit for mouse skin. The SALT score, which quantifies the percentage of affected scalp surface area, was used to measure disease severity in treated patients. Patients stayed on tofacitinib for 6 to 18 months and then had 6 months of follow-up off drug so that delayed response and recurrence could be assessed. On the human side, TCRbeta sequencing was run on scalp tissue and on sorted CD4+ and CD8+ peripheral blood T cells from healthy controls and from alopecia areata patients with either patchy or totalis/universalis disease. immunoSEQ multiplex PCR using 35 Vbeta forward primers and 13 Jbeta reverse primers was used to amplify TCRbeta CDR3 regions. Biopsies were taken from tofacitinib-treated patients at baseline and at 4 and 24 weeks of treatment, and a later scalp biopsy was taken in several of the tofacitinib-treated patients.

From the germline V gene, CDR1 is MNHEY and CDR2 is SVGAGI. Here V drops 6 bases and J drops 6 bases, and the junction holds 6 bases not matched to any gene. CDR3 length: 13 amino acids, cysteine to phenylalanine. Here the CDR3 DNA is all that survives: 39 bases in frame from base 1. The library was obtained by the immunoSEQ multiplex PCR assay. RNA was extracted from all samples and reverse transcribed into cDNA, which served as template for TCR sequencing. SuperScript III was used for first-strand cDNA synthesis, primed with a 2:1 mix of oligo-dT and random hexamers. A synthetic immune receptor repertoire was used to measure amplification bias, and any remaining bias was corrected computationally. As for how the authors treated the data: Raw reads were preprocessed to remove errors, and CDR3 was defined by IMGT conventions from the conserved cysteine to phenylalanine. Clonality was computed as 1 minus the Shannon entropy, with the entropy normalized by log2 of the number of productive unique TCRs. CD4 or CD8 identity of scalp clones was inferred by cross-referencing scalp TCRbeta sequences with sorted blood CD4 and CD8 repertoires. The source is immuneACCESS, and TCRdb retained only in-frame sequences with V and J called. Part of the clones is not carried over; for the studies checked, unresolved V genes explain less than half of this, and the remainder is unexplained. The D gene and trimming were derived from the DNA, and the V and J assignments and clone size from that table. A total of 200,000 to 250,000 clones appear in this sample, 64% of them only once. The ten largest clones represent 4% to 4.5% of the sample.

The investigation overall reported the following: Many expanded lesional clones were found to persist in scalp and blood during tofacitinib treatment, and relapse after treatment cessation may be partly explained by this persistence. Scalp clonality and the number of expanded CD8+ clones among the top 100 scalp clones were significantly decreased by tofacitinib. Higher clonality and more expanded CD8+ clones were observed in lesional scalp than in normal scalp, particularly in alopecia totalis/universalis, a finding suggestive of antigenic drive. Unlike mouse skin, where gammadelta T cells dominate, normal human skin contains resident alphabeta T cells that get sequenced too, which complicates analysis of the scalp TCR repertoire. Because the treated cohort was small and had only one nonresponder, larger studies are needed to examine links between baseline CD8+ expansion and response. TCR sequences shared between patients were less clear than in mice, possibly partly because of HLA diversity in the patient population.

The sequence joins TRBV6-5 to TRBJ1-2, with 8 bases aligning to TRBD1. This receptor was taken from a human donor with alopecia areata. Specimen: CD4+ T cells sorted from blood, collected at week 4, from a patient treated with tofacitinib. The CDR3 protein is CASRQQGVNGYTF. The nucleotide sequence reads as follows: TGTGCCAGCAGGCAACAGGGGGTCAATGGCTACACCTTC.